The rows below give T cell receptor beta chains drawn from one sample of a study of early T cells in non-severe SARS-CoV-2 infection. Using its own MiXCR run on the 5' RACE reads, TCRdb lists one record per CDR3 protein. The sample yields tens of thousands of distinct CDR3 sequences, 8% to 9% seen once. The material sequenced was whole blood. All receptors come from an adult who was a healthcare worker with PCR-confirmed SARS-CoV-2 infection or an uninfected control (not recorded which). Each CDR3 is given with its conserved first and last residue. Fields, in order: clone size, V gene, J gene, D gene, CDR3 DNA, CDR3 protein. D genes are given only for firm matches. Only part of the rows carry a size: once, few, many, or a class if the clone is expanded.

>-|TRBV29-1|TRBJ2-4|-
TGCAGCGGTATCACTAGCCAAAACATTCAGTACTTC
CSGITSQNIQYF
>few|TRBV28|TRBJ2-1|-
TGTGCCAGCAGTGACGGGACCTGGCAGTTCTTC
CASSDGTWQFF
>-|TRBV6-2/TRBV6-3|TRBJ2-7|TRBD2
TGTGCCAGCAGTCCCCGGGGGGAAGCCTACGAGCAGTACTTC
CASSPRGEAYEQYF
>many|TRBV27|TRBJ1-2|TRBD1
TGTGCCAGCAGTCCCCGACCGGGACAGGGGGCGCACACCTTC
CASSPRPGQGAHTF
>many|TRBV19|TRBJ2-5|-
TGTGCCAGTAGCCCCTCGGGACTTTTTCAAGAGACCCAGTACTTC
CASSPSGLFQETQYF
>many|TRBV7-3|TRBJ2-3|TRBD2
TGTGCCAGCAGCTCGGGAGCGGGGGATACGCAGTATTTT
CASSSGAGDTQYF
>many|TRBV27|TRBJ1-6|-
TGTGCCAGCAGTTTATTAGGCAGCACTCATTCACCCCTCCACTTT
CASSLLGSTHSPLHF
>few|TRBV7-2|TRBJ1-2|-
TGTGCCAGCAGCTCCCGGAGGTCCAACTATGGCTACACCTTC
CASSSRRSNYGYTF
>few|TRBV7-8|TRBJ2-7|-
TGTGCCAGCAGCTTAGCGAGGGGCGGAAGCTCCTACGAGCAGTACTTC
CASSLARGGSSYEQYF
>many|TRBV7-2|TRBJ1-3|-
TGTGCCAGTAGCGCCGCCTCTGGAAACACCATATATTTT
CASSAASGNTIYF
>many|TRBV12-3/TRBV12-4|TRBJ2-5|-
TGTGCCAGCACCCTGGGGCAGCTATCAGAAGAGACCCAGTACTTC
CASTLGQLSEETQYF
>many|TRBV6-2/TRBV6-3|TRBJ2-7|-
TGTGCCAGCACCACCTTGAGGGAGGGACAGACGTTCTCCTACGAGCAGTACTTC
CASTTLREGQTFSYEQYF
>-|TRBV5-5|TRBJ2-6|-
TGTGCCAGCAGCCGCGCTCACCGGGACTCGAGCTCTGGGGCCAACGTCCTGACTTTC
CASSRAHRDSSSGANVLTF
>few|TRBV27|TRBJ2-7|-
TGTGCCAGCAGTTTAGTTTGGCAGGGGACCTACGAGCAGTACTTC
CASSLVWQGTYEQYF
>few|TRBV9|TRBJ1-3|-
TGTGCCAGCAGCGTAGATGGACTGGCCTCTGGAAACACCATATATTTT
CASSVDGLASGNTIYF
>few|TRBV28|TRBJ1-2|-
TGTGCCAGCAGTTTTAGTGCATTCTATGGCTACACCTTC
CASSFSAFYGYTF
>-|TRBV4-2|TRBJ2-2|-
TGTGCCAGCAGCCAAGATCCGGACACAAACACCGGGGAGCTGTTTTTT
CASSQDPDTNTGELFF
>-|TRBV6-2/TRBV6-3|TRBJ2-3|TRBD1
TGTGCCAGCAGTAGGGACAGGAGCACAGATACGCAGTATTTT
CASSRDRSTDTQYF
>few|TRBV10-3|TRBJ2-7|-
TGTGCCATCAGTGCGGCCGGGACCGCTGAGCAGTACTTC
CAISAAGTAEQYF
>many|TRBV29-1|TRBJ1-1|-
TGCAGCGTTGAGGGCACTGAAGCTTTCTTT
CSVEGTEAFF
>once|TRBV6-5|TRBJ2-7|-
TGTGCCAGTAACCAAGGGGGTGCCTACGAGCAGTACTTC
CASNQGGAYEQYF
>few|TRBV28|TRBJ2-7|TRBD1
TGTGCCAGCAGTTCCATGACAGGGACAAGCTCCTACGAGCAGTACTTC
CASSSMTGTSSYEQYF
>many|TRBV28|TRBJ2-5|-
TGTGCTGCAGCTGGAGAGACCCAGTACTTC
CAAAGETQYF